The clone carrying this TCR beta chain was recorded a few times. Its antigen is not identified. Noted treatment: roughly 11-day PBMC culture with coronavirus spike peptide pools or control peptides (ViraFEST assay). Via ViraFEST, peptide pools expanded antigen-specific T cells before TCR sequencing. Cultured CD4+ T cell DNA underwent sequencing with the Oncomine TCR Beta short-read assay. TCRdb independently ran MiXCR on the PCR reads; one entry per CDR3 protein. The sample includes 4,200 or so distinct CDR3 sequences, roughly a fifth of them seen just once. The entry originates in a study of vaccination and CD4 T cells after COVID-19. The CDR3 spans 14 residues. CDR1 and CDR2 from the germline V gene are SGHDT and YYEEEE. Trimming removed 4 bases from V and 3 bases from J; junction bases left unmatched: 4.

The origin of this receptor is a human donor who had recovered from COVID-19. Sequenced: CD4+ T cells from blood, cultured in vitro. The rearrangement joins TRBV5-6 to TRBJ2-7; 10 nucleotides line up with TRBD2. The CDR3 region is CASSRSGGYYEQYF. The CDR3 coding sequence is TGTGCCAGCAGCCGTAGCGGGGGGTACTACGAGCAGTACTTC.